This T cell receptor (beta chain) was found in a study of blood T cell repertoires in COVID-19. At the level of the study: Acute-phase and convalescent COVID-19 samples originated in the United States, Italy and Spain. PBMCs, B-cell-depleted T cells, or T cells provided the cDNA or gDNA that made up the material.

This table comes from immunoSEQ multiplex PCR, and its TCRdb copy is limited to in-frame clones, with some not included. Found here are about 150,000 clones, about 84% of them singletons; the top ten hold 10% to 15%. Trimming cost V 1 base and J 1 base, with 13 bases left between them. CDR1 and CDR2 from the germline V gene are SQVTM and ANQGSEA. CDR3 length equals 15 residues. Sequences were obtained from peripheral blood. The V and J genes are TRBV29-1 and TRBJ1-2; D is possibly TRBD1 (5 bases). The source of this sequence is a man in his 60s with active or convalescent COVID-19. This chain's CDR3 is CSVEGGEGFNYGYTF. In DNA form, the CDR3 reads TGCAGCGTTGAAGGGGGGGAGGGTTTTAACTATGGCTACACCTTC.